The TCR beta chain under discussion was sequenced for a study of blood T cell repertoires in COVID-19. Measured with immunoSEQ multiplex PCR; TCRdb has only the in-frame clones, and not every one. The sample holds 250,000 to 300,000 clones, roughly 90% seen once. This clone was recorded once. Trimming took 0 bases from V and 7 from J, leaving 10 bases between them. CDR3 size: 12 residues. Germline assignment: CDR1 GTSNPN and CDR2 SVGIG (reference sequence). Sequenced sample: peripheral blood. The rearrangement links TRBV30 to TRBJ2-7, with unresolved D. The clonotype originates from a man aged 35 to 55 with acute or convalescent COVID-19. The chain's CDR3 is CAWSVQPLEQYF. The CDR3 nucleotides are TGTGCCTGGAGTGTACAGCCTTTAGAGCAGTACTTC. The entire variable domain, with the rest obtained from reference TRBV30 and TRBJ2-7, is as follows: SQTIHQWPATLVQPVGSPLSLECTVEGTSNPNLYWYRQAAGRGLQLLFYSVGIGQISSEVPQNLSASRPQDRQFILSSKKLLLSDSGFYLCAWSVQPLEQYFGPGTRLTVT.